The clone carrying this TCR beta chain was recorded many times. Its target is unknown. From germline, CDR1 is SGHAT and CDR2 FQNNGV. Trimming stripped 2 bases from V and 4 bases from J, with 11 bases between. CDR3 size: 15 residues. TCRdb independently ran MiXCR on the RT-PCR reads; one entry per CDR3 protein. Among over 400,000 distinct CDR3 sequences listed, roughly 13% were seen once. These data are taken from a study of response to subunit inactivated influenza vaccine. Findings of the study overall: The authors suggested that few new T cells are recruited per seasonal influenza vaccination.

V and J are TRBV11-2 and TRBJ2-2; D may be TRBD2 (5 bases). The clonotype originates from a man aged 50-59 years who received an inactivated influenza vaccine. The starting material was PBMCs from blood, obtained about 6 weeks after vaccination. The chain's CDR3 is CASSLMEAGTGELFF. The CDR3 DNA sequence: TGTGCCAGCAGCTTAATGGAGGCTGGCACCGGGGAGCTGTTTTTT.